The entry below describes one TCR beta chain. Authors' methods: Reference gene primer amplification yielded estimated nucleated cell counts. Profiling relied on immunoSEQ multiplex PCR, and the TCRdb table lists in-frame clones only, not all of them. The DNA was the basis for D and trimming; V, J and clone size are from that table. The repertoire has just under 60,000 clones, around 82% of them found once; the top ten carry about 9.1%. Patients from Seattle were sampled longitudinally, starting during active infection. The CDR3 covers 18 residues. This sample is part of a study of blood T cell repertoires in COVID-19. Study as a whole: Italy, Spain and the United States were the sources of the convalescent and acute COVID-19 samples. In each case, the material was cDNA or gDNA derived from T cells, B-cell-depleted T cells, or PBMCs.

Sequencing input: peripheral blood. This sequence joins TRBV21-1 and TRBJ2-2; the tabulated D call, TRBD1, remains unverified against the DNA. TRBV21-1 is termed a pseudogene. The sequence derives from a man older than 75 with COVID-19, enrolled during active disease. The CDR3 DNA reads TGTGCCAGCAGCAAAGCTGCAGGCTCGGAACCGAACACCGGGGAGCTGTTTTTT. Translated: CASSKAAGSEPNTGELFF.